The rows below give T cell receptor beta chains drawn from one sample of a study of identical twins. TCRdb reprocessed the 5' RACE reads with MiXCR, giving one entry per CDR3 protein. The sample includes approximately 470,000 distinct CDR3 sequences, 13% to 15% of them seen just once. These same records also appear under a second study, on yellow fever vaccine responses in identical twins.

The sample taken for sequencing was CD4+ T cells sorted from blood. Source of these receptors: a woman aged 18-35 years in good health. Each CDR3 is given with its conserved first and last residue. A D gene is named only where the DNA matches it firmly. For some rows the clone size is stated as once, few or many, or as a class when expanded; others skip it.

CDR3: CSARAGYEQYF
DNA: TGCAGTGCTAGAGCTGGCTACGAGCAGTACTTC
J: TRBJ2-7
size: once
length: 11
V: TRBV20-1
D: -

CDR3: CAWSVIQSGETQYF
DNA: TGTGCCTGGAGTGTTATCCAGTCGGGTGAGACCCAGTACTTC
J: TRBJ2-5
size: once
length: 14
V: TRBV30
D: -

CDR3: CASSEQGRITGELFF
DNA: TGTGCCAGCAGTGAGCAGGGGCGCATCACCGGGGAGCTGTTTTTT
J: TRBJ2-2
size: -
length: 15
V: TRBV2
D: -

CDR3: CASSAGTPMNTEAFF
DNA: TGTGCCAGCAGCGCTGGGACACCCATGAACACTGAAGCTTTCTTT
J: TRBJ1-1
size: -
length: 15
V: TRBV9
D: -

CDR3: CASSRRDRGTLAETQYF
DNA: TGTGCCAGCAGTAGACGGGACAGGGGTACTTTAGCAGAGACCCAGTACTTC
J: TRBJ2-5
size: few
length: 17
V: TRBV27
D: TRBD1

CDR3: CASSYFGGGHNEQFF
DNA: TGTGCCAGCAGTTACTTCGGGGGGGGGCACAATGAGCAGTTCTTC
J: TRBJ2-1
size: -
length: 15
V: TRBV6-5
D: TRBD2

CDR3: CSARSSGSSYEQYF
DNA: TGCAGCGCCCGCTCTAGCGGGAGTTCCTACGAGCAGTACTTC
J: TRBJ2-7
size: -
length: 14
V: TRBV29-1
D: TRBD2

CDR3: CASSQGDTRTGELFF
DNA: TGTGCCAGCAGCCAGGGGGACACTCGCACCGGGGAGCTGTTTTTT
J: TRBJ2-2
size: many
length: 15
V: TRBV3-1
D: -

CDR3: CATSRAVGGYEQYF
DNA: TGTGCCACCAGCAGAGCGGTTGGTGGGTACGAGCAGTACTTC
J: TRBJ2-7
size: -
length: 14
V: TRBV15
D: -

CDR3: CASSLYPSETQYF
DNA: TGTGCCAGCAGCTTATACCCCTCAGAGACCCAGTACTTC
J: TRBJ2-5
size: few
length: 13
V: TRBV7-9
D: -

CDR3: CASSFNRDRQDF
DNA: TGTGCCAGCAGCTTCAACCGGGACAGGCAGGACTTC
J: TRBJ2-7
size: -
length: 12
V: TRBV6-6
D: TRBD1

CDR3: CSASRGDTQYF
DNA: TGCAGTGCTAGTAGGGGGGATACGCAGTATTTT
J: TRBJ2-3
size: many
length: 11
V: TRBV20-1
D: -

CDR3: CASSEGAMVADTQYF
DNA: TGTGCCAGCAGCGAGGGGGCGATGGTCGCAGATACGCAGTATTTT
J: TRBJ2-3
size: few
length: 15
V: TRBV27
D: TRBD1

CDR3: CASSLLPGEDTQYF
DNA: TGTGCTAGCAGCTTACTTCCCGGAGAGGATACGCAGTATTTT
J: TRBJ2-3
size: few
length: 14
V: TRBV7-7
D: -

CDR3: CASSLRRVGNTGELFF
DNA: TGTGCCAGCAGTTTACGGCGAGTGGGGAACACCGGGGAGCTGTTTTTT
J: TRBJ2-2
size: few
length: 16
V: TRBV12-3/TRBV12-4
D: -